This TCR beta chain was recorded in a study of T-cell memory formation after mild COVID-19. TCRdb fed the 5' RACE reads into MiXCR, producing one record per CDR3 protein. The table shows around 450,000 distinct CDR3 sequences, with approximately 24% occurring only once. Germline-derived CDR1 and CDR2 are DFQATT and SNEGSKA (reference sequence). The CDR3 is made up of 20 amino acids. With 5 bases clipped from V and 2 bases from J, the junction kept 25 bases outside the gene matches. The V call is TRBV20-1, the J call TRBJ2-5; 8 nucleotides match TRBD2. The sample taken for sequencing was PBMCs or a T cell subset sorted from them (not recorded which). This clonotype was obtained from an adult woman who had mild COVID-19 (a few samples of this study predate the infection). Cell type and time point are not known. The CDR3 DNA reads as TGCAGTGCTCCTCCCGGCGAGCGGGAGATTTTCGAGGGACTACAAGAGACCCAGTACTTC. Translated: CSAPPGEREIFEGLQETQYF.